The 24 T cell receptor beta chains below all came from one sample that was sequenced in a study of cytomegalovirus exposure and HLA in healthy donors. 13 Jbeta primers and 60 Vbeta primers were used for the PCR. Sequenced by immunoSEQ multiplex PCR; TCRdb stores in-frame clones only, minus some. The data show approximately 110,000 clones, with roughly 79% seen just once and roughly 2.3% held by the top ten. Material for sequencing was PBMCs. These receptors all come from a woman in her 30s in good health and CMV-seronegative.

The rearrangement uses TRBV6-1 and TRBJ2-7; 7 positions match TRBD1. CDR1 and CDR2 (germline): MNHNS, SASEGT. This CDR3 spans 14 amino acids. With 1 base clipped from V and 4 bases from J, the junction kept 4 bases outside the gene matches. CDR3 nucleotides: TGTGCCAGCAGTGAAGAGTTCAGGGGGTACGAGCAGTACTTC. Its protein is CASSEEFRGYEQYF.

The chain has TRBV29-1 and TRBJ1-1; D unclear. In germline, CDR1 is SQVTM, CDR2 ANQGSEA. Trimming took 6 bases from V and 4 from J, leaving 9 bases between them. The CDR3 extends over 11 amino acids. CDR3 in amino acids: CSVPRGTEAFF. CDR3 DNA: TGCAGCGTCCCCCGAGGCACTGAAGCTTTCTTT.

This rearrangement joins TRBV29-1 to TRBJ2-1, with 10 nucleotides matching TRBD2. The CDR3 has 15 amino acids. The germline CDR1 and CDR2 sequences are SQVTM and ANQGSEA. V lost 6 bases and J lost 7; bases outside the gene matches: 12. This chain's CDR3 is CSVHLRASGRNEQFF. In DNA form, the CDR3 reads TGCAGCGTCCACCTGCGGGCTAGCGGGAGAAATGAGCAGTTCTTC.

The CDR3 is CASSDRDLSTDTQYF. The CDR3 nucleotides are TGTGCCAGCTCCGACCGGGACTTAAGCACAGATACGCAGTATTTT. The chain recombines TRBV18 with TRBJ2-3; weak D call: TRBD2 (6 bases). Germline loops: CDR1 KGHSH, CDR2 LQKENI. The CDR3 is made up of 15 amino acids. Trimming shortened V by 6 bases and J by 0 bases, and 13 bases separated the two germline ends.

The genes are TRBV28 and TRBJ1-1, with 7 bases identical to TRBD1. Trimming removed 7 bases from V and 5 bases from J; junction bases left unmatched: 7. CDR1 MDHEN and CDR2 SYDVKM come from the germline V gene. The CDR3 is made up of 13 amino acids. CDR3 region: CASTQYRGTEAFF. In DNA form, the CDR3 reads TGTGCCAGCACTCAATACAGGGGTACTGAAGCTTTCTTT.

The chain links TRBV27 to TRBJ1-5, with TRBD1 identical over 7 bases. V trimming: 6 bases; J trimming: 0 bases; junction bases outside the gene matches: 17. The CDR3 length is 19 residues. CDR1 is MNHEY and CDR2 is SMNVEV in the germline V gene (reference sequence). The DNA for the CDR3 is TGTGCCAGCAGCAGATCCGGGACAGTACCCCAATATAGCAATCAGCCCCAGCATTTT. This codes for CASSRSGTVPQYSNQPQHF.

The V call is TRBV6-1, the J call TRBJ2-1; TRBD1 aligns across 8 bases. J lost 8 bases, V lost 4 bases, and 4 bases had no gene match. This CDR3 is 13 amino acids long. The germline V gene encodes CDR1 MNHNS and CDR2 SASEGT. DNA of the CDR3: TGTGCCAGCAGTGGTTACAGGGGGGATGAGCAGTTCTTC. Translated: CASSGYRGDEQFF.

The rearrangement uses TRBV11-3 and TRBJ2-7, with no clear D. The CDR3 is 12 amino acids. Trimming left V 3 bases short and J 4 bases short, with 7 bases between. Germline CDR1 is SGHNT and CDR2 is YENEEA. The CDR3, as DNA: TGTGCCAGCAGCTTGGGCGAATACGAGCAGTACTTC. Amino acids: CASSLGEYEQYF.

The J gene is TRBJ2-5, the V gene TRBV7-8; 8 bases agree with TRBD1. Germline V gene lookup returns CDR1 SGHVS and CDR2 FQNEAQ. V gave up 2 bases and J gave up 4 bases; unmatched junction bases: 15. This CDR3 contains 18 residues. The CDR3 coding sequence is TGTGCCAGCAGCTTAACTTACAGGGGGTATGAGAGGGGAGAGACCCAGTACTTC. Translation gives CASSLTYRGYERGETQYF.

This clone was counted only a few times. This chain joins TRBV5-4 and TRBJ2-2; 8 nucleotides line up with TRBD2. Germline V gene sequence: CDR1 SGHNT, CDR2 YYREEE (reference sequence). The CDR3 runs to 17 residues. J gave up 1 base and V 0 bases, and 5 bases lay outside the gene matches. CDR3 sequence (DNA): TGTGCCAGCAGCTTGGTGGTCCTAGCGGGGAACACCGGGGAGCTGTTTTTT. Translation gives CASSLVVLAGNTGELFF.

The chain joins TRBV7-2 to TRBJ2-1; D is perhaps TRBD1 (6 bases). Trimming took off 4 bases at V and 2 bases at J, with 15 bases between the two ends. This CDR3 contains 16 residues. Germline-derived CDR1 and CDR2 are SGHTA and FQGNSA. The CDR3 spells CASSYPGTLTYNEQFF. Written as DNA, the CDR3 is TGTGCCAGCAGCTACCCCGGGACATTGACCTACAATGAGCAGTTCTTC.

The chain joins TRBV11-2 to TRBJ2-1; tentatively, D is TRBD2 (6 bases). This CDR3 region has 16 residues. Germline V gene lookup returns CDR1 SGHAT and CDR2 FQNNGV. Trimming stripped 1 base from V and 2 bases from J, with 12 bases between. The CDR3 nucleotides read TGTGCCAGCAGCTTAGTTGCTAGCGCCGCCTACAATGAGCAGTTCTTC. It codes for CASSLVASAAYNEQFF.

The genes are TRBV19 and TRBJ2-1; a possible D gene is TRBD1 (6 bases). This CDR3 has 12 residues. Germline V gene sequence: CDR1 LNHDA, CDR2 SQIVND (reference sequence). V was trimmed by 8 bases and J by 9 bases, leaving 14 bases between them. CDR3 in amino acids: CASGQGIIEQFF. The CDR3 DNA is TGTGCCAGTGGTCAGGGGATAATTGAGCAGTTCTTC.

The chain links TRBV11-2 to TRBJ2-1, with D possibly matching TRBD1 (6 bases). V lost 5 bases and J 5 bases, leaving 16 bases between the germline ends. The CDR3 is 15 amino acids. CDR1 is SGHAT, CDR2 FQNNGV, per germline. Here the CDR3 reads CASSPHQGPDNEQFF. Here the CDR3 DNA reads TGTGCCAGCAGCCCTCATCAGGGGCCCGACAATGAGCAGTTCTTC.

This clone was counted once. This CDR3 is CASSFGQSYNEQFF. The CDR3, as DNA: TGTGCCAGCAGCTTTGGGCAGTCCTACAATGAGCAGTTCTTC. V usage is TRBV7-9 and J usage is TRBJ2-1, with D unclear. CDR3 size: 14 residues. Deletions cut 3 bases from V and 1 base from J, with 7 bases between. Looked up from germline, CDR1 is SEHNR and CDR2 is FQNEAQ (reference sequence). The variable domain in full, with the rest retrieved from reference TRBV7-9 and TRBJ2-1, is DTGVSQNPRHKITKRGQNVTFRCDPISEHNRLYWYRQTLGQGPEFLTYFQNEAQLEKSRLLSDRFSAERPKGSFSTLEIQRTEQGDSAMYLCASSFGQSYNEQFFGPGTRLTVL.

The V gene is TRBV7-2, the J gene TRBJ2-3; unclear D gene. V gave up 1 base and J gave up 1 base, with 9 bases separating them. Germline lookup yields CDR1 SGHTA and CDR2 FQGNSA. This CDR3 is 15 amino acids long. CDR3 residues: CASSLGLSGTDTQYF. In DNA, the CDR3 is TGTGCCAGCAGCTTAGGGTTATCAGGCACAGATACGCAGTATTTT.

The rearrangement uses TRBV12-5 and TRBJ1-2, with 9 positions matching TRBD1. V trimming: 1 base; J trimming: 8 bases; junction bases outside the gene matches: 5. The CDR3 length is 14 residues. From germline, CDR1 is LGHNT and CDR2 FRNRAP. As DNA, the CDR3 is TGTGCTAGTGGTTTGGGGACAGGGGTCGGCGGCTACACCTTC. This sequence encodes CASGLGTGVGGYTF.

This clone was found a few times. The CDR3 sequence: CASSPPPAVIQETQYF. CDR3 coding DNA: TGTGCCAGCAGCCCTCCCCCCGCGGTTATCCAAGAGACCCAGTACTTC. The chain recombines TRBV7-9 with TRBJ2-5; no clear D gene. The length of the CDR3 is 16 residues. Germline V gene data show CDR1 as SEHNR and CDR2 as FQNEAQ (reference sequence). Trimming left V 5 bases short and J 1 base short, with 17 bases between.

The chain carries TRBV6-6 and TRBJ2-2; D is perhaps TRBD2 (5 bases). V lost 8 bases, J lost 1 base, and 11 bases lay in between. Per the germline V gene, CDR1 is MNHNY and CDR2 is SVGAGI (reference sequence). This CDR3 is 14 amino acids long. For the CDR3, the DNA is TGTGCCAGCCTGGGCGGGTTGAACACCGGGGAGCTGTTTTTT. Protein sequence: CASLGGLNTGELFF.

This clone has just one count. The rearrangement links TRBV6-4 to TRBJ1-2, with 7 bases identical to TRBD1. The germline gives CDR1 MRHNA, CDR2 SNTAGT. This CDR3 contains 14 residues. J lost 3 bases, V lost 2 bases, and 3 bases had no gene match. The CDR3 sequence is CASSDPGTDYGYTF. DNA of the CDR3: TGTGCCAGCAGTGACCCCGGGACAGACTATGGCTACACCTTC.

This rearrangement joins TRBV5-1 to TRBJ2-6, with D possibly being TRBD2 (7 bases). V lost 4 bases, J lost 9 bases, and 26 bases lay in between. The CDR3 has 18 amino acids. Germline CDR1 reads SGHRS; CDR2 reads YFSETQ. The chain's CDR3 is CASSPSLGGALGGNVLTF. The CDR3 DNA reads TGCGCCAGCAGCCCATCGTTGGGGGGGGCGTTAGGTGGCAACGTCCTGACTTTC. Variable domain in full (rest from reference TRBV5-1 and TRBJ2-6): KAGVTQTPRYLIKTRGQQVTLSCSPISGHRSVSWYQQTPGQGLQFLFEYFSETQRNKGNFPGRFSGRQFSNSRSEMNVSTLELGDSALYLCASSPSLGGALGGNVLTFGAGSRLTVL.

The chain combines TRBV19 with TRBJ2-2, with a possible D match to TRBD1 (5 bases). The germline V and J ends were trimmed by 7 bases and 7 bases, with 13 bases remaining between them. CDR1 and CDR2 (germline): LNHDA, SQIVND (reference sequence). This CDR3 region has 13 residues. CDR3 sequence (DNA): TGTGCCAGTATCACCGAAGGGGTCGGGGAGCTGTTTTTT. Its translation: CASITEGVGELFF. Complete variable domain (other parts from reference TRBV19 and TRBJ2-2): DGGITQSPKYLFRKEGQNVTLSCEQNLNHDAMYWYRQDPGQGLRLIYYSQIVNDFQKGDIAEGYSVSREKKESFPLTVTSAQKNPTAFYLCASITEGVGELFFGEGSRLTVL.

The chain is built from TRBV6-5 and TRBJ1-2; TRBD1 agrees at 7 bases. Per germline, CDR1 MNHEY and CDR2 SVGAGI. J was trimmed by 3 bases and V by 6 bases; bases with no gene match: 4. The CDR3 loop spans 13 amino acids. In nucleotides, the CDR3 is TGTGCCAGCAGACCTGACAGGGACTATGGCTACACCTTC. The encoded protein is CASRPDRDYGYTF.

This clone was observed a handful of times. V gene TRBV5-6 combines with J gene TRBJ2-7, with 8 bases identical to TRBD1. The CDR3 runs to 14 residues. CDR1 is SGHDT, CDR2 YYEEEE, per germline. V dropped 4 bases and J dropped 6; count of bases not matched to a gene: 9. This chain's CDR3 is CASSAETGVGEQYF. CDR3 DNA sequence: TGTGCCAGCAGCGCCGAGACAGGGGTGGGCGAGCAGTACTTC.